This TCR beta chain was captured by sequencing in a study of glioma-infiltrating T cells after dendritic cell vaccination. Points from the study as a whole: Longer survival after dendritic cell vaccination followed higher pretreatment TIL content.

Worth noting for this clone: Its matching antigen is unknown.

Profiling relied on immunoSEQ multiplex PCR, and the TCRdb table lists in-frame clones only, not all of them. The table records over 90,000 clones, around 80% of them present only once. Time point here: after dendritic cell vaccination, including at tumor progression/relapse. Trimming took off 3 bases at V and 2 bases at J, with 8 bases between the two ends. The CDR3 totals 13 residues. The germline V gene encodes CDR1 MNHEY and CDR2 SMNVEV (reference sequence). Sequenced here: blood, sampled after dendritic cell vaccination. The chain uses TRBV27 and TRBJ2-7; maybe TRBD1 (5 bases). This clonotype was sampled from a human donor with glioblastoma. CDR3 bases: TGTGCCAGCAGTTTTCAGGGTACCTACGAGCAGTACTTC. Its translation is CASSFQGTYEQYF.